The sample holds one count of the clone carrying this T cell receptor (beta chain). What it binds is not known. A single record per CDR3 protein comes from TCRdb applying MiXCR to the RT-PCR reads. Among roughly 670,000 distinct CDR3 sequences listed, less than 15% were seen once. The entry originates in a study of response to subunit inactivated influenza vaccine. Regarding the study as a whole: Few additional T cells are recruited per seasonal influenza vaccination, authors suggested.

CDR1 is MDHEN and CDR2 is SYDVKM in the germline V gene. Between the trimmed V and J ends, which lost 4 bases and 4 bases, there was a span of 19 bases. The CDR3 runs to 17 residues. The gene calls are TRBV28 and TRBJ2-2; TRBD1 is a possible D gene (6 bases). The source material was PBMCs from blood, sampled 14 to 15 days before vaccination. This clonotype originated in a man aged 45 to 65 who received an inactivated influenza vaccine. The CDR3 nucleotides read TGTGCCAGCAGTTATAATTCCTTGGACAGTTTCACCGGGGAGCTGTTTTTT. Protein: CASSYNSLDSFTGELFF.